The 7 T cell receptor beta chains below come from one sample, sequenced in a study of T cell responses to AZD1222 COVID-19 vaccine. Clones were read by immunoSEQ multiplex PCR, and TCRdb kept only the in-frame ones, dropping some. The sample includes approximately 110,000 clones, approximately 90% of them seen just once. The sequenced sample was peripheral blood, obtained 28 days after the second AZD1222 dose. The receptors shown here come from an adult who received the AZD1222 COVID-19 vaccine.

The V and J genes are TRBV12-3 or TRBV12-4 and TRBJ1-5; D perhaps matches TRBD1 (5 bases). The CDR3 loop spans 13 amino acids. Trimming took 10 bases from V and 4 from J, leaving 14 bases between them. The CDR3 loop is CATSGSGNQPQHF. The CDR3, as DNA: TGTGCCACCTCAGGGAGCGGTAATCAGCCCCAGCATTTT.

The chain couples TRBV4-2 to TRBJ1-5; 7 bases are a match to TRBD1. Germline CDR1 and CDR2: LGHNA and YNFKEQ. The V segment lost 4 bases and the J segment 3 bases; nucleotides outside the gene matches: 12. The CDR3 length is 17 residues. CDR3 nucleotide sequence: TGTGCCAGCAGCCTACTTGAGAGCAGGGGGGTCAATCAGCCCCAGCATTTT. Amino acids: CASSLLESRGVNQPQHF.

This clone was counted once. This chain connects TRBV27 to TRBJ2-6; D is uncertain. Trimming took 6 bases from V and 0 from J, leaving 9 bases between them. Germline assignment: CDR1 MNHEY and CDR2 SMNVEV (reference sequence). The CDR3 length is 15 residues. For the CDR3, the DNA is TGTGCCAGCAGAATTGGGAACTCTGGGGCCAACGTCCTGACTTTC. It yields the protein CASRIGNSGANVLTF.

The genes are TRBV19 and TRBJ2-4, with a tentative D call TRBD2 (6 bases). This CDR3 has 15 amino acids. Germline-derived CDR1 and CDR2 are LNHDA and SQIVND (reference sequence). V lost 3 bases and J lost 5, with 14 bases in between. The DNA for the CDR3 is TGTGCCAGTAGTATTTATAGCCCGGGGGAAAACATTCAGTACTTC. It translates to CASSIYSPGENIQYF.

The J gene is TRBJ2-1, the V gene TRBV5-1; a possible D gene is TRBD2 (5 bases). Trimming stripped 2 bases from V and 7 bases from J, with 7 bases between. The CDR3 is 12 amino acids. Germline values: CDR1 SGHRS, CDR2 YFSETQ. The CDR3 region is CASSFERNEQFF. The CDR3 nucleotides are TGCGCCAGCAGCTTCGAGCGGAATGAGCAGTTCTTC.

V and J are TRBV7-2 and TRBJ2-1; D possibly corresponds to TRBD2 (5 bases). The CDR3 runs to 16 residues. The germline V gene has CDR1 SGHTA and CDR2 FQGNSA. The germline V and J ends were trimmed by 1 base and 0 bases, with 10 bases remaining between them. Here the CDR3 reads CASSLGRRSSYNEQFF. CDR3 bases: TGTGCCAGCAGCTTAGGACGGAGGAGCTCCTACAATGAGCAGTTCTTC.

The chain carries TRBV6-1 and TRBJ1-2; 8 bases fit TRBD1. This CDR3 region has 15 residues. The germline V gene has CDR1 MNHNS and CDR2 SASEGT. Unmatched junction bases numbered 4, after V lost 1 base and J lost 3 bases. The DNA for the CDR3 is TGTGCCAGCAGTGAAGAGGGACAGGACTACTATGGCTACACCTTC. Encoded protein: CASSEEGQDYYGYTF.